This record concerns one T cell receptor beta chain sequence. This CDR3 spans 18 amino acids. Germline V gene data show CDR1 as MDHEN and CDR2 as SYDVKM. V dropped 4 bases and J dropped 7; count of bases not matched to a gene: 11. The study ran its PCR with 60 Vbeta and 13 Jbeta primers. TCRdb's copy holds only in-frame clones and misses some; the assay was immunoSEQ multiplex PCR. Recorded for this sample: approximately 140,000 clones. The data derive from a study of cytomegalovirus exposure and HLA in healthy donors. On the study more broadly: Early released data comprised about 84 million unique TCRs from HLA-typed donors.

The gene calls are TRBV28 and TRBJ2-2; 14 positions agree with TRBD2. This sequence originates from a woman in her fifties or sixties in good health and CMV-seronegative. The specimen sequenced was PBMCs. Here the CDR3 DNA reads TGTGCCAGCAGTTCACCCGGACTAGCGGGAGGCCCCTACGGGGAGCTGTTTTTT. It translates to CASSSPGLAGGPYGELFF.